Only one count was recorded for the clone carrying this TCR beta chain. The trim removed 1 base at V and 6 bases at J, leaving 10 bases unmatched. CDR1 and CDR2 from the germline V gene are SGHNT and YYREEE (reference sequence). The CDR3 is 17 amino acids. This sample was taken from a study of Ad26.COV2.S vaccination and SARS-CoV-2 variants. Repertoires were generated with immunoSEQ multiplex PCR, while TCRdb's copy carries only in-frame clones and drops some. The sample carries about 350,000 clones, 80% to 90% recorded once. The treatment here: around 19 received Ad26.COV2.S at low or high dose, single or two shots; 5 received placebo; per-sample allocation not given. Material that was analyzed had been drawn on day 63 after the first vaccine or placebo injection.

J is TRBJ2-1 and V is TRBV5-4; TRBD2 aligns across 10 bases. This TCR derives from a person between 18 and 60 years old who received the Ad26.COV2.S COVID-19 vaccine or a placebo. The material was peripheral blood, obtained in a trial of Ad26.COV2.S vaccine versus placebo. The CDR3 here is CASSLSGGAKITNEQFF. In nucleotides, the CDR3 is TGTGCCAGCAGCTTGAGCGGGGGGGCTAAAATTACCAATGAGCAGTTCTTC. The whole variable domain, filled in from reference TRBV5-4 and TRBJ2-1, reads ETGVTQSPTHLIKTRGQQVTLRCSSQSGHNTVSWYQQALGQGPQFIFQYYREEENGRGNFPPRFSGLQFPNYSSELNVNALELDDSALYLCASSLSGGAKITNEQFFGPGTRLTVL.